Following are 17 T cell receptor beta chains from one sample sequenced in a study of CD8+ T cells in alopecia areata. Treatment indicated: oral pan-JAK inhibitor, 5-10 mg twice daily. Reverse transcribed after extraction, RNA yielded cDNA as the sequencing template. The protocol was immunoSEQ multiplex PCR, while the TCRdb copy is restricted to in-frame clones and leaves out a portion. Of roughly 140,000 clones detected, approximately 80% appear once; the ten largest clones hold 25%. This specimen was CD8+ T cells sorted from blood, taken at week 4, from a patient treated with tofacitinib. Every receptor here comes from a human donor with alopecia areata.

The gene calls are TRBV11-2 and TRBJ2-7; 13 positions agree with TRBD2. V dropped 5 bases and J dropped 4; count of bases not matched to a gene: 8. This CDR3 has 16 residues. Germline V CDR1 and CDR2: SGHAT, FQNNGV. CDR3 in DNA: TGTGCCAGCAGCCCACCGGGACTAGCGGGGTCATACGAGCAGTACTTC. Its translation is CASSPPGLAGSYEQYF.

This clone came up once. The J gene is TRBJ2-1, the V gene TRBV4-1, with D possibly being TRBD2 (5 bases). Trimming shortened V by 1 base and J by 3 bases, and 10 bases separated the two germline ends. CDR3 length: 15 residues. Germline CDR1 MGHRA, CDR2 YSYEKL. CDR3 bases: TGCGCCAGCAGCCAAGTCAACGGGGACTACAATGAGCAGTTCTTC. This encodes CASSQVNGDYNEQFF.

The chain recombines TRBV5-1 with TRBJ1-5, with a weak D call TRBD1 (5 bases). Trimming took 4 bases from V and 6 from J, leaving 14 bases between them. Germline assignment: CDR1 SGHRS and CDR2 YFSETQ. CDR3 length: 14 amino acids. The DNA of the CDR3 is TGCGCCAGCAGCGTCGGGGGGATATCTCAGCCCCAGCATTTT. Amino acid sequence: CASSVGGISQPQHF.

On this clone itself: This sample also contains other DNA sequences that code for the same CDR3. J is TRBJ2-3 and V is TRBV9, with 9 bases lining up with TRBD2. Looked up from germline, CDR1 is SGDLS and CDR2 is YYNGEE. V trimming: 2 bases; J trimming: 2 bases; junction bases outside the gene matches: 3. The CDR3 extends over 15 amino acids. CDR3 DNA: TGTGCCAGCAGCGTCGGCGGGGGGGCCACAGATACGCAGTATTTT. Protein: CASSVGGGATDTQYF.

This chain joins TRBV2 and TRBJ2-5; 7 bases are a match to TRBD2. V lost 1 base to trimming and J lost 2 bases; unmatched junction nucleotides: 7. In germline, CDR1 is SNHLY, CDR2 FYNNEI. This CDR3 spans 16 amino acids. CDR3 amino acids: CASSEGLADQQETQYF. CDR3 DNA sequence: TGTGCCAGCAGTGAAGGGCTAGCGGATCAACAAGAGACCCAGTACTTC. The whole variable domain, remainder taken from reference TRBV2 and TRBJ2-5, is EPEVTQTPSHQVTQMGQEVILRCVPISNHLYFYWYRQILGQKVEFLVSFYNNEISEKSEIFDDQFSVERPDGSNFTLKIRSTKLEDSAMYFCASSEGLADQQETQYFGPGTRLLVL.

This clone was counted a few times. The chain employs TRBV4-1 and TRBJ2-2, with 7 bases matching TRBD2. Germline CDR1 reads MGHRA; CDR2 reads YSYEKL. The CDR3 has 16 residues. The junction had 8 bases not matched to a gene; V was cut back by 0 bases and J by 7 bases. CDR3 loop: CASSQDSGGVDGELFF. The CDR3 DNA sequence: TGCGCCAGCAGCCAAGATTCGGGGGGAGTCGACGGGGAGCTGTTTTTT.

The chain has TRBV7-9 and TRBJ1-6, with D tentatively TRBD1 (5 bases). This CDR3 spans 14 amino acids. The V gene's germline CDR1 is SEHNR and CDR2 FQNEAQ (reference sequence). The germline V and J ends were trimmed by 5 bases and 8 bases, with 13 bases remaining between them. This CDR3 reads CASSRRGWDSPLHF. In nucleotides, the CDR3 is TGTGCCAGCAGCCGTCGGGGGTGGGATTCACCCCTCCACTTT.

A few counts support this clone. V usage is TRBV27 and J usage is TRBJ2-5; D possibly corresponds to TRBD1 (6 bases). Germline V lookup: CDR1 MNHEY, CDR2 SMNVEV (reference sequence). CDR3 length: 15 amino acids. V lost 2 bases, J lost 2 bases, and 12 bases lay in between. The CDR3 is CASSLRPDRQETQYF. CDR3 DNA: TGTGCCAGCAGTTTACGCCCGGACAGACAAGAGACCCAGTACTTC.

The chain uses TRBV7-6 and TRBJ2-7; weak D call: TRBD2 (6 bases). Trimming took off 5 bases at V and 0 bases at J, with 20 bases between the two ends. The CDR3 length is 17 residues. Germline V gene data show CDR1 as SGHVS and CDR2 as FNYEAQ. The CDR3 DNA is TGTGCCAGCAGCCCCGCAATTGGGGACTCCCCCTCCTACGAGCAGTACTTC. Amino acid sequence: CASSPAIGDSPSYEQYF.

The chain is built from TRBV10-2 and TRBJ1-5; D is undetermined. This CDR3 spans 12 amino acids. The V gene lost 6 bases and the J gene lost 7 bases, with 10 bases spanning the gap. Germline V gene sequence: CDR1 WSHSY, CDR2 SAAADI. DNA for the CDR3: TGCGCCAGCAGCCCAAATCGCCAGCCCCAGCATTTT. Its translation is CASSPNRQPQHF.

Only a few counts were recorded for this clone. The chain uses TRBV6-5 and TRBJ1-2; D is unresolved. The V end was cut by 5 bases, the J end by 2 bases, with 15 bases between. The CDR3 spans 15 residues. Germline assignment: CDR1 MNHEY and CDR2 SVGAGI. CDR3 residues: CASSRSSEGNYGYTF. CDR3 nucleotide sequence: TGTGCCAGCAGTCGGTCCTCGGAGGGAAACTATGGCTACACCTTC.

V is TRBV15 and J is TRBJ2-5, with 9 nucleotides matching TRBD1. Looked up from germline, CDR1 is LNHNV and CDR2 is YYDKDF (reference sequence). The CDR3 length is 15 residues. V shed 5 bases, J shed 2 bases, and the junction held 6 bases outside the gene matches. The CDR3 region is CATSDPGQGQETQYF. DNA for the CDR3: TGTGCCACCAGCGACCCGGGACAGGGACAAGAGACCCAGTACTTC. Using reference TRBV15 and TRBJ2-5 for the parts outside the CDR3, the full variable domain is DAMVIQNPRYQVTQFGKPVTLSCSQTLNHNVMYWYQQKSSQAPKLLFHYYDKDFNNEADTPDNFQSRRPNTSFCFLDIRSPGLGDTAMYLCATSDPGQGQETQYFGPGTRLLVL.

This clone was seen just once. This chain uses TRBV27 with TRBJ1-6; D not resolved. The CDR3 runs to 17 residues. Germline values: CDR1 MNHEY, CDR2 SMNVEV (reference sequence). V lost 0 bases to trimming and J lost 0 bases, with 9 bases between them. CDR3 bases: TGTGCCAGCAGTTTATCGGCCGAGAGCTCCTATAATTCACCCCTCCACTTT. Encoded protein: CASSLSAESSYNSPLHF.

This sequence joins TRBV7-9 and TRBJ2-3, with 9 bases matching TRBD2. The trim removed 5 bases at V and 0 bases at J, leaving 12 bases unmatched. CDR1 is SEHNR, CDR2 FQNEAQ, per germline (reference sequence). This CDR3 region has 18 residues. As DNA, the CDR3 is TGTGCCAGCAGCGGTATACCAAAGCGGGGGGCTAGCACAGATACGCAGTATTTT. Translating gives CASSGIPKRGASTDTQYF.

This chain joins TRBV27 and TRBJ2-7; D is possibly TRBD1 or TRBD2 (7 bases each). Germline-derived CDR1 and CDR2 are MNHEY and SMNVEV (reference sequence). The CDR3 covers 14 residues. V was clipped by 3 bases and J by 5 bases, with 14 bases between them. In DNA, the CDR3 is TGTGCCAGCAGTTTTGGGGAGGGGGCAAACGAGCAGTACTTC. This translates into CASSFGEGANEQYF.

This clone was picked up a small number of times. This chain connects TRBV2 to TRBJ1-1; 8 bases are a match to TRBD1. CDR1 and CDR2 from the germline V gene are SNHLY and FYNNEI. The J segment lost 4 bases and the V segment lost 4 bases, leaving 5 bases of the junction unmatched. The CDR3 runs to 14 residues. The CDR3 loop is CASSVDRAGTEAFF. In DNA form, the CDR3 reads TGTGCCAGCAGTGTGGACAGGGCTGGCACTGAAGCTTTCTTT.

J is TRBJ2-7 and V is TRBV29-1; the match to TRBD2 covers 10 bases. Germline CDR1 SQVTM, CDR2 ANQGSEA. J gave up 2 bases and V 7 bases, and 5 bases lay outside the gene matches. The CDR3 spans 13 residues. CDR3 loop: CSALLAGAYEQYF. CDR3 sequence (DNA): TGCAGCGCCCTCCTAGCGGGGGCCTACGAGCAGTACTTC.